This T cell receptor beta chain appears in the sequencing data of a study of OX40 agonist ivuxolimab in advanced cancers. Study observations and caveats: Dose levels from 0.1 to 3.0 mg/kg saw CD4+ and CD8+ blood T cells expand clonally by week 6. Not determined was the antigen specificity of the expanded peripheral T cells.

The germline gives CDR1 KGHSH, CDR2 LQKENI. The CDR3 length is 19 residues. The V end was cut by 3 bases, the J end by 5 bases, with 28 bases between. Some clones are missing from TCRdb's copy, which holds only in-frame ones; the method was immunoSEQ multiplex PCR. The sample includes about 82,000 clones, approximately 90% of them seen just once. In the case of this clone: Antigen specificity is unknown.

The receptor's source is an adult with an advanced solid tumor such as melanoma, head and neck, liver or kidney cancer. The chain recombines TRBV18 with TRBJ1-1, with D possibly matching TRBD1 (5 bases). The sample consisted of CD4+ or CD8+ T cells sorted from blood, taken in a trial of the OX40 agonist ivuxolimab. CDR3 protein: CASSPMVGRIGDDSTEAFF. As DNA, the CDR3 is TGTGCCAGCTCACCCATGGTCGGGCGTATAGGGGACGATTCTACTGAAGCTTTCTTT.